The clone carrying this T cell receptor (beta chain) was recorded at least ten times. One entry per CDR3 protein, called by TCRdb with MiXCR from the reads. The data show hundreds of thousands of distinct CDR3 sequences, about a tenth seen once. The CDR3 loop spans 19 amino acids. V was cut by 5 bases and J by 0 bases, with 23 bases left in between. Per germline, CDR1 SEHNR and CDR2 FQNEAQ (reference sequence). This specimen comes from a study of T cell repertoires in cytomegalovirus infection. The gene calls are TRBV7-9 and TRBJ2-4, with D possibly matching TRBD2 (5 bases). The sample was PBMCs. The receptor was isolated from a human donor in good health (CMV status not recorded). Some clones in this sample may be carry-over from other donors' samples. This chain's CDR3 is CASSQYVGGRGLAKNIQYF. The CDR3 DNA is TGTGCCAGCAGCCAGTATGTCGGTGGACGGGGTCTAGCCAAAAACATTCAGTACTTC.